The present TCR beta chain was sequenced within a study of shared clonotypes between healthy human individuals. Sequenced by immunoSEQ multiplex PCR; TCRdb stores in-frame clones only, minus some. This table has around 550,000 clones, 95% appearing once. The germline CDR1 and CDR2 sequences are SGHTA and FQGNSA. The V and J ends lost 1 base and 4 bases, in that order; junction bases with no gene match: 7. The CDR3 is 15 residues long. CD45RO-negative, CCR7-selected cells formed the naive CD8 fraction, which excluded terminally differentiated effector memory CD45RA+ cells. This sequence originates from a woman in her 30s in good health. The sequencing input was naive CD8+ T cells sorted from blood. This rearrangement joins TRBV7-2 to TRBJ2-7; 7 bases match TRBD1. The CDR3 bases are TGTGCCAGCAGCTTAGAGGCGACAGGGAATTACGAGCAGTACTTC. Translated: CASSLEATGNYEQYF.